The source of this T cell receptor beta chain is a study of blood T cell repertoires in COVID-19. This clone was counted only a few times. TCRdb keeps only in-frame clones here, not all; method: immunoSEQ multiplex PCR. The sample yields tens of thousands of clones, approximately 90% seen once. The TCR sequence derives from a woman older than 75 with active COVID-19. The sequencing input was peripheral blood.

CDR3 in DNA: TGTGCCAGCAGCCAAGGAGCGGATCAGCCCCAGCATTTT. It translates to CASSQGADQPQHF. The chain links TRBV3-1 (or the pseudogene TRBV3-2) to TRBJ1-5; no reliable D call. Germline CDR1 and CDR2: LGHDT and YNNKEL (reference sequence). The germline V and J ends were trimmed by 1 base and 5 bases, with 6 bases remaining between them. CDR3 length: 13 amino acids.